What follows are 9 T cell receptor beta chains derived from one specimen sequenced in a study of blood T cell repertoires in COVID-19. Some clones are missing from TCRdb's copy, which holds only in-frame ones; the method was immunoSEQ multiplex PCR. The sample shows 350,000 to 400,000 clones, roughly 90% of them seen only once. The sequenced sample consisted of PBMCs or T cells enriched from blood (not recorded which). The origin of the receptors is a woman in her 30s who had recovered from COVID-19.

The genes are TRBV5-1 and TRBJ1-3, with D tentatively TRBD1 (5 bases). Trimming left V 4 bases short and J 0 bases short, with 8 bases between. The CDR3 covers 14 residues. Per the germline V gene, CDR1 is SGHRS and CDR2 is YFSETQ. CDR3 protein: CASSQGSSGNTIYF. The CDR3 region has the DNA TGCGCCAGCAGCCAGGGATCCTCTGGAAACACCATATATTTT.

V is TRBV7-2 and J is TRBJ2-7, with 9 bases fitting TRBD2. CDR1 is SGHTA and CDR2 is FQGNSA in the germline V gene. Trimming at V came to 2 bases and at J to 7 bases, leaving 15 bases not matched to a gene. The CDR3 sequence is 17 residues long. CDR3 sequence reads: CASSLRSLAGKPGEQYF. Written as DNA, the CDR3 is TGTGCCAGCAGCTTAAGAAGCCTAGCGGGAAAACCGGGTGAGCAGTACTTC.

The V call is TRBV28, the J call TRBJ2-7; 7 bases align to TRBD1. Germline trimming cut 2 bases from V and 3 bases from J; bases unmatched to any gene: 10. The germline V gene has CDR1 MDHEN and CDR2 SYDVKM. The CDR3 loop spans 16 amino acids. CDR3 bases: TGTGCCAGCAGTTTACTCCCCGACAGGGATGTCTACGAGCAGTACTTC. It codes for CASSLLPDRDVYEQYF.

J is TRBJ2-1 and V is TRBV2, with 7 bases lining up with TRBD1. V trimming: 8 bases; J trimming: 3 bases; junction bases outside the gene matches: 4. Germline lookup yields CDR1 SNHLY and CDR2 FYNNEI. The CDR3 loop spans 13 amino acids. The CDR3 loop is CASLDRDYNEQFF. DNA of the CDR3: TGTGCCAGCCTAGACAGGGACTACAATGAGCAGTTCTTC. Full variable domain (missing parts from reference TRBV2 and TRBJ2-1): EPEVTQTPSHQVTQMGQEVILRCVPISNHLYFYWYRQILGQKVEFLVSFYNNEISEKSEIFDDQFSVERPDGSNFTLKIRSTKLEDSAMYFCASLDRDYNEQFFGPGTRLTVL.

V usage is TRBV2 and J usage is TRBJ1-3, with 8 bases lining up with TRBD1. Germline V CDR1 and CDR2: SNHLY, FYNNEI. This CDR3 has 14 amino acids. Trimming removed 7 bases from V and 3 bases from J; junction bases left unmatched: 5. The CDR3 DNA is TGTGCCAGCACGGCAGGGGGCCGTGGAAACACCATATATTTT. Amino acids: CASTAGGRGNTIYF.

This clone was seen only once. The CDR3 DNA sequence: TGTGCCTGGAGTGAGACGACAGGGGCTGACTATGGCTACACCTTC. Amino acid sequence: CAWSETTGADYGYTF. The chain employs TRBV30 and TRBJ1-2; 8 bases are a match to TRBD1. The CDR3 extends over 15 amino acids. Losses at the gene ends were 1 base for V and 3 bases for J; bases not matched to a gene: 7. From germline, CDR1 is GTSNPN and CDR2 SVGIG (reference sequence).

The chain joins TRBV19 to TRBJ1-2; TRBD1 might be the D (6 bases). The CDR3 has 17 amino acids. Germline loops: CDR1 LNHDA, CDR2 SQIVND (reference sequence). Deletions cut 5 bases from V and 2 bases from J, with 21 bases between. CDR3 nucleotides: TGTGCCAGTAGTCCCGCGGGGGTCCGGCAGGGGAACTATGGCTACACCTTC. It yields the protein CASSPAGVRQGNYGYTF. The full variable domain, its missing parts supplied by reference TRBV19 and TRBJ1-2, is DGGITQSPKYLFRKEGQNVTLSCEQNLNHDAMYWYRQDPGQGLRLIYYSQIVNDFQKGDIAEGYSVSREKKESFPLTVTSAQKNPTAFYLCASSPAGVRQGNYGYTFGSGTRLTVV.

The rearrangement uses TRBV19 and TRBJ1-4; no definite D call. Germline CDR1 reads LNHDA; CDR2 reads SQIVND (reference sequence). There are 16 residues in the CDR3. Trimming left V 5 bases short and J 7 bases short, with 20 bases between. The CDR3 reads CASSARTVRLGEKLFF. The CDR3 coding sequence is TGTGCCAGTAGTGCTCGGACTGTTCGGTTGGGTGAAAAACTGTTTTTT.

The chain employs TRBV2 and TRBJ1-4; TRBD1 matches 8 bases. V was pared by 6 bases and J by 6 bases, with 6 bases of the junction left unmatched. This CDR3 has 14 residues. The germline V gene has CDR1 SNHLY and CDR2 FYNNEI. In DNA form, the CDR3 reads TGTGCCAGCAGCGGACAGGGTGGAGATGAAAAACTGTTTTTT. Protein product: CASSGQGGDEKLFF.